One sample yielded the 31 T cell receptor beta chains listed below, sequenced in a study of radiation and T cells in renal cell carcinoma. The treatment is: treatment-naive control, cytoreductive nephrectomy. This table comes from immunoSEQ multiplex PCR, and its TCRdb copy is limited to in-frame clones, with some not included. The table shows some 14,000 clones, with roughly 50% occurring only once. Material: tumor tissue, obtained from a patient whose treatment was nephrectomy without radiotherapy. These receptor sequences come from a middle-aged man with renal cell carcinoma.

The chain has TRBV19 and TRBJ2-1; 9 bases fit TRBD2. The V gene end was trimmed by 7 bases and the J gene end by 4 bases; junction bases not matched to a gene: 11. CDR1 is LNHDA and CDR2 is SQIVND in the germline V gene (reference sequence). This CDR3 is 16 amino acids long. CDR3 residues: CASTSTTSGRYNEQFF. The CDR3 DNA reads as TGTGCCAGTACCTCCACGACTAGCGGAAGATACAATGAGCAGTTCTTC.

V is TRBV5-1 and J is TRBJ2-7; the match to TRBD1 covers 8 bases. The CDR3 runs to 16 residues. The junction had 10 bases not matched to a gene; V was cut back by 5 bases and J by 0 bases. Germline V gene data show CDR1 as SGHRS and CDR2 as YFSETQ. In nucleotides, the CDR3 is TGCGCCAGCAGACTCGATTTAACAGGGGGCTCCTACGAGCAGTACTTC. It encodes CASRLDLTGGSYEQYF.

In its sample, this clone is medium-sized (0.01 to 0.1%). This chain connects TRBV27 to TRBJ2-7, with TRBD1 as a possible D gene (6 bases). The CDR3 contains 11 residues. Trimming took 6 bases from V and 6 from J, leaving 9 bases between them. Germline CDR1 reads MNHEY; CDR2 reads SMNVEV (reference sequence). Written as DNA, the CDR3 is TGTGCCAGCAGACAGGGCATCGAGCAGTACTTC. Translating gives CASRQGIEQYF.

This clone was observed a few times. The chain employs TRBV27 and TRBJ2-3; no clear D. Germline V lookup: CDR1 MNHEY, CDR2 SMNVEV (reference sequence). The CDR3 runs to 14 residues. V was clipped by 5 bases and J by 1 base, with 10 bases between them. The CDR3 region is CASSSQAGTDTQYF. For the CDR3, the DNA is TGTGCCAGCAGTAGCCAGGCCGGCACAGATACGCAGTATTTT.

In this sample, this clone turned up a few times. The chain is built from TRBV29-1 and TRBJ2-1; D is unresolved. This CDR3 is built from 12 residues. Germline lookup yields CDR1 SQVTM and CDR2 ANQGSEA. The V end lost 3 bases, the J end lost 2 bases, and 5 bases lay between the germline ends. CDR3 sequence: CSVDFAYNEQFF. CDR3 in DNA: TGCAGCGTTGATTTCGCCTACAATGAGCAGTTCTTC.

V gene TRBV25-1 combines with J gene TRBJ1-6, with a tentative D call TRBD1 (6 bases). Germline CDR1 is MGHDK and CDR2 is SYGVNS. The germline V and J ends were trimmed by 1 base and 10 bases, with 17 bases remaining between them. The CDR3 is 16 residues long. The CDR3 region has the DNA TGTGCCAGCAGTGAATGGGACATCGTAACCGGATCACCCCTCCACTTT. It codes for CASSEWDIVTGSPLHF.

The chain couples TRBV5-6 to TRBJ1-1; maybe TRBD1 (5 bases). Per germline, CDR1 SGHDT and CDR2 YYEEEE. This CDR3 has 16 amino acids. V dropped 0 bases and J dropped 4 bases, with 16 bases sitting between them. CDR3 sequence reads: CASSLDRLSYRTEAFF. The CDR3 coding sequence is TGTGCCAGCAGCTTGGACAGGTTGTCGTATCGCACTGAAGCTTTCTTT.

The J gene is TRBJ1-1, the V gene TRBV7-8, with TRBD1 as a possible D gene (5 bases). Trimming cost V 5 bases and J 0 bases, with 16 bases left between them. CDR1 is SGHVS and CDR2 is FQNEAQ in the germline V gene. The CDR3 length is 16 residues. DNA for the CDR3: TGTGCCAGCAGCAAGACAGCCGCAGGCTTGAACACTGAAGCTTTCTTT. Its protein product is CASSKTAAGLNTEAFF.

The chain is built from TRBV7-8 and TRBJ2-1; D perhaps matches TRBD2 (5 bases). This CDR3 has 17 amino acids. Trimming took off 5 bases at V and 0 bases at J, with 17 bases between the two ends. CDR1 SGHVS and CDR2 FQNEAQ come from the germline V gene. CDR3 coding DNA: TGTGCCAGCAGCCCCCACCACGGGGTCCCCTCCTACAATGAGCAGTTCTTC. Encoded protein: CASSPHHGVPSYNEQFF.

This sequence joins TRBV4-1 and TRBJ2-7, with D possibly called TRBD1 or TRBD2 (6 bases each). Trimming took off 2 bases at V and 0 bases at J, with 11 bases between the two ends. Germline V gene data show CDR1 as MGHRA and CDR2 as YSYEKL. The CDR3 extends over 15 amino acids. This chain's CDR3 is CASSQSWGASYEQYF. In nucleotides, the CDR3 is TGCGCCAGCAGCCAATCGTGGGGGGCCTCCTACGAGCAGTACTTC.

The rearrangement joins TRBV6-5 to TRBJ1-2; TRBD1 agrees at 9 bases. Per the germline V gene, CDR1 is MNHEY and CDR2 is SVGAGI. V was clipped by 0 bases and J by 5 bases; unmatched bases: 1. The CDR3 sequence is 14 residues long. The CDR3 bases are TGTGCCAGCAGTTACTCGGACAGGGGATATGGCTACACCTTC. Translated, it gives CASSYSDRGYGYTF.

This clone was observed a few times. The chain uses TRBV5-5 and TRBJ2-7; 9 bases map to TRBD1. CDR3 size: 15 residues. V was pared by 4 bases and J by 3 bases, with 8 bases of the junction left unmatched. Germline assignment: CDR1 SGHKS and CDR2 YYEKEE (reference sequence). CDR3 amino acids: CASSDPGTGLYEQYF. The CDR3 DNA sequence: TGTGCCAGCAGCGATCCCGGGACAGGGCTCTACGAGCAGTACTTC.

This clone was seen a handful of times. The V call is TRBV5-1, the J call TRBJ1-5; D is ambiguous. The germline V gene has CDR1 SGHRS and CDR2 YFSETQ. The CDR3 is 14 residues long. The V end lost 1 base, the J end lost 5 bases, and 10 bases lay between the germline ends. CDR3 residues: CASSLLGRDQPQHF. CDR3 bases: TGCGCCAGCAGCTTGTTGGGGAGGGATCAGCCCCAGCATTTT. Full variable domain (missing parts from reference TRBV5-1 and TRBJ1-5): KAGVTQTPRYLIKTRGQQVTLSCSPISGHRSVSWYQQTPGQGLQFLFEYFSETQRNKGNFPGRFSGRQFSNSRSEMNVSTLELGDSALYLCASSLLGRDQPQHFGDGTRLSIL.

The table lists this clone with a few counts. J is TRBJ1-1 and V is TRBV7-9, with 7 bases matching TRBD1. Trimming cost V 2 bases and J 1 base; bases outside gene matches: 4. CDR3 length: 15 residues. Germline assignment: CDR1 SEHNR and CDR2 FQNEAQ (reference sequence). CDR3 DNA sequence: TGTGCCAGCAGCTTAACAGGGGTACGGAACACTGAAGCTTTCTTT. This gives the protein CASSLTGVRNTEAFF.

This clone has a handful of counts. This rearrangement joins TRBV15 to TRBJ1-2; D remains unclear. The CDR3 contains 14 residues. Germline V gene lookup returns CDR1 LNHNV and CDR2 YYDKDF (reference sequence). V was cut by 0 bases and J by 0 bases, with 5 bases left in between. The CDR3, as DNA: TGTGCCACCAGCAGAGACAGGCCTAACTATGGCTACACCTTC. It translates to CATSRDRPNYGYTF.

This clone appeared once. V gene TRBV14 combines with J gene TRBJ1-2; a possible D gene is TRBD1 (6 bases). Trimming shortened V by 4 bases and J by 6 bases, and 18 bases separated the two germline ends. Germline-derived CDR1 and CDR2 are SGHDN and FVKESK. The CDR3 consists of 15 residues. CDR3 DNA sequence: TGTGCCAGCAGCCCATTCGACAGGCTAGGAGATGGCTACACCTTC. This codes for CASSPFDRLGDGYTF. The complete variable domain, with remaining parts taken from reference TRBV14 and TRBJ1-2, reads EAGVTQFPSHSVIEKGQTVTLRCDPISGHDNLYWYRRVMGKEIKFLLHFVKESKQDESGMPNNRFLAERTGGTYSTLKVQPAELEDSGVYFCASSPFDRLGDGYTFGSGTRLTVV.

The sample holds many counts of this clone. The chain combines TRBV6-6 with TRBJ1-1; D unresolved. CDR1 and CDR2 (germline): MNHNY, SVGAGI (reference sequence). The CDR3 is 13 residues long. Deletions cut 8 bases from V and 1 base from J, with 11 bases between. The CDR3 nucleotides read TGTGCCAGCGCAGACGGCCAGAACACTGAAGCTTTCTTT. Translated, it gives CASADGQNTEAFF.

The chain's CDR3 is CSVPLYEQFF. The CDR3 bases are TGCAGTGTTCCTTTGTATGAGCAGTTCTTC. The chain is built from TRBV20-1 and TRBJ2-1; the D is unclear. The germline V gene encodes CDR1 DFQATT and CDR2 SNEGSKA (reference sequence). Trimming took off 7 bases at V and 8 bases at J, with 9 bases between the two ends. The CDR3 covers 10 residues.

This chain connects TRBV6-6 to TRBJ2-5; TRBD2 is a possible D gene (6 bases). This CDR3 has 14 residues. Trimming removed 5 bases at V and 1 base at J, with 11 bases between. Germline V gene lookup returns CDR1 MNHNY and CDR2 SVGAGI (reference sequence). The CDR3, as DNA: TGTGCCAGCAGTCTCTTGGGAGGCCAAGAGACCCAGTACTTC. Its protein product is CASSLLGGQETQYF.

V gene TRBV7-9 combines with J gene TRBJ1-4; 7 nucleotides match TRBD1. With V trimmed by 2 bases and J by 2 bases, 2 bases remained unmatched. The CDR3 totals 15 residues. Germline lookup yields CDR1 SEHNR and CDR2 FQNEAQ (reference sequence). The CDR3 protein is CASSLTQGTNEKLFF. DNA for the CDR3: TGTGCCAGCAGCTTAACACAGGGGACTAATGAAAAACTGTTTTTT.

The J gene is TRBJ2-7, the V gene TRBV10-2; D might be TRBD1 or TRBD2, each matching 5 bases. In germline, CDR1 is WSHSY, CDR2 SAAADI. The V end was cut by 6 bases, the J end by 7 bases, with 13 bases between. This CDR3 region has 12 residues. For the CDR3, the DNA is TGCGCCAGCAGGGGGCCTACGGGAGAGCAGTACTTC. Translated, it gives CASRGPTGEQYF.

The chain is built from TRBV4-3 and TRBJ2-3, with TRBD2 identical over 7 bases. V was clipped by 1 base and J by 6 bases; unmatched bases: 4. Germline loops: CDR1 LGHNA, CDR2 YSLEER. There are 14 residues in the CDR3. CDR3 coding DNA: TGCGCCAGCAGCCAAGCGGGGGGAATTGATACGCAGTATTTT. Protein product: CASSQAGGIDTQYF.

V and J are TRBV6-5 and TRBJ2-7; 7 positions match TRBD1. Trimming cost V 2 bases and J 3 bases; bases outside gene matches: 7. This CDR3 contains 15 residues. Germline lookup yields CDR1 MNHEY and CDR2 SVGAGI. The CDR3, as DNA: TGTGCCAGCAGTTACGCAGGGGACAGCAACTACGAGCAGTACTTC. Translation gives CASSYAGDSNYEQYF.

This chain links TRBV18 with TRBJ2-5; 8 bases are a match to TRBD1. From germline, CDR1 is KGHSH and CDR2 LQKENI. Losses at the gene ends were 5 bases for V and 4 bases for J; bases not matched to a gene: 9. This CDR3 contains 15 residues. The CDR3 loop reads CASSRLTGDRETQYF. As DNA, the CDR3 is TGTGCCAGCTCAAGATTGACAGGGGATCGAGAGACCCAGTACTTC.

This sequence joins TRBV7-9 and TRBJ2-1; 13 bases agree with TRBD2. With V trimmed by 5 bases and J by 4 bases, 2 bases remained unmatched. There are 15 residues in the CDR3. Germline loops: CDR1 SEHNR, CDR2 FQNEAQ (reference sequence). CDR3 protein: CASSATSGGYNEQFF. CDR3 bases: TGTGCCAGCAGCGCGACTAGCGGGGGGTACAATGAGCAGTTCTTC. Filled out from reference TRBV7-9 and TRBJ2-1, the complete variable domain reads DTGVSQNPRHKITKRGQNVTFRCDPISEHNRLYWYRQTLGQGPEFLTYFQNEAQLEKSRLLSDRFSAERPKGSFSTLEIQRTEQGDSAMYLCASSATSGGYNEQFFGPGTRLTVL.

In this sample, this clone is medium-sized. The chain recombines TRBV10-3 with TRBJ1-3, with D tentatively TRBD1 (6 bases). The CDR3 is 11 residues long. V gave up 9 bases and J gave up 6 bases, with 9 bases separating them. Germline CDR1 and CDR2: ENHRY and SYGVKD. The CDR3 here is CAIRGKNTIYF. Written as DNA, the CDR3 is TGTGCCATTAGGGGGAAAAACACCATATATTTT.

The V gene is TRBV11-2, the J gene TRBJ2-5; TRBD2 agrees at 14 bases. The CDR3 contains 17 residues. The junction had 6 bases not matched to a gene; V was cut back by 1 base and J by 5 bases. The V gene's germline CDR1 is SGHAT and CDR2 FQNNGV. CDR3 amino acids: CASSLGTSGGSRETQYF. CDR3 nucleotides: TGTGCCAGCAGCTTAGGGACTAGCGGGGGGAGTAGGGAGACCCAGTACTTC.

The chain couples TRBV6-6 to TRBJ1-5, with D unclear. This CDR3 is 13 amino acids long. Deletions cut 7 bases from V and 5 bases from J, with 12 bases between. CDR1 is MNHNY, CDR2 SVGAGI, per germline (reference sequence). The CDR3 region has the DNA TGTGCCAGCACTATAAGCATGGATCAGCCCCAGCATTTT. Translating it yields CASTISMDQPQHF.

The chain recombines TRBV19 with TRBJ2-2; 8 positions agree with TRBD1. CDR3 length: 16 residues. Germline CDR1 reads LNHDA; CDR2 reads SQIVND (reference sequence). Trimming cost V 4 bases and J 8 bases; bases outside gene matches: 12. The DNA of the CDR3 is TGTGCCAGTAGTAGTGCGGGACAGGTCCCGCGGGGGGAGCTGTTTTTT. Its protein product is CASSSAGQVPRGELFF.

This clone was seen at least ten times. DNA for the CDR3: TGTGCCAGCATTTCGGGAAACCCACCTCCCTACGAGCAGTACTTC. It yields the protein CASISGNPPPYEQYF. The V and J genes are TRBV25-1 and TRBJ2-7; TRBD2 might be the D (5 bases). The CDR3 covers 15 residues. CDR1 and CDR2 (germline): MGHDK, SYGVNS. The V gene lost 7 bases and the J gene lost 2 bases, with 18 bases spanning the gap.

V usage is TRBV7-3 and J usage is TRBJ2-2; unclear D gene. CDR3 length: 13 amino acids. The germline V gene has CDR1 SGHTA and CDR2 FQGTGA. The V and J ends lost 3 bases and 8 bases respectively, with 10 bases between them. CDR3 nucleotide sequence: TGTGCCAGCAGCTTCGACTCCGTGGGGGAGCTGTTTTTT. It translates to CASSFDSVGELFF.